The 20 T cell receptor beta chains reported below all come from one sample, sequenced in a study of glioma-infiltrating T cells after dendritic cell vaccination (TCRdb year 2016). The time point label corresponds to: after dendritic cell vaccination, including at tumor progression/relapse. Library preparation employed the immunoSEQ multiplex PCR assay. The table was pulled from immuneACCESS by TCRdb, which kept in-frame rearrangements only. Such tables lose some clones; where checked, under half of the loss comes from unresolved V genes, and the rest has no known cause. For this sample there are 70,000 to 90,000 clones; around 86% appear just once. The ten largest make up approximately 6.6% of the sample. The input for sequencing was blood, taken after dendritic cell vaccination. The receptor source for this set is a human donor with glioblastoma.

The chain recombines TRBV7-2 with TRBJ2-1; TRBD2 is a possible D gene (7 bases). From germline, CDR1 is SGHTA and CDR2 FQGNSA. Trimming shortened V by 6 bases and J by 2 bases, and 17 bases separated the two germline ends. The CDR3 extends over 16 amino acids. The CDR3 loop is CASRAVEGGPYNEQFF. The DNA for the CDR3 is TGTGCCAGCAGAGCGGTGGAGGGGGGGCCCTACAATGAGCAGTTCTTC.

The J gene is TRBJ2-5, the V gene TRBV7-2, with TRBD2 matching over 10 bases. Per germline, CDR1 SGHTA and CDR2 FQGNSA. The ends lost 4 bases at V and 7 bases at J; junction bases unmatched: 15. This CDR3 has 17 residues. The CDR3 DNA reads TGTGCCAGCAGCTCCAACCCACGAGCGGGGGGGGCGTTGACCCAGTACTTC. Its protein product is CASSSNPRAGGALTQYF.

CDR3 sequence: CSARTGGGYGYTF. The CDR3 DNA sequence: TGCAGCGCAAGGACAGGGGGCGGCTATGGCTACACCTTC. The chain employs TRBV29-1 and TRBJ1-2; TRBD1 matches at 11 bases. Germline V CDR1 and CDR2: SQVTM, ANQGSEA. The V and J ends lost 7 bases and 4 bases, in that order; junction bases with no gene match: 5. This CDR3 contains 13 residues.

This chain links TRBV5-1 with TRBJ2-7, with 11 positions matching TRBD1. The germline V gene has CDR1 SGHRS and CDR2 YFSETQ. The CDR3 runs to 15 residues. The V gene end was trimmed by 2 bases and the J gene end by 3 bases; junction bases not matched to a gene: 4. The CDR3 nucleotides are TGCGCCAGCAGCTTTGGGACAGGGGGAAACTACGAGCAGTACTTC. As protein: CASSFGTGGNYEQYF. Complete variable domain (other parts from reference TRBV5-1 and TRBJ2-7): KAGVTQTPRYLIKTRGQQVTLSCSPISGHRSVSWYQQTPGQGLQFLFEYFSETQRNKGNFPGRFSGRQFSNSRSEMNVSTLELGDSALYLCASSFGTGGNYEQYFGPGTRLTVT.

The gene calls are TRBV19 and TRBJ2-7; 7 nucleotides match TRBD1. This CDR3 has 12 residues. From germline, CDR1 is LNHDA and CDR2 SQIVND (reference sequence). The ends lost 4 bases at V and 6 bases at J; junction bases unmatched: 3. DNA of the CDR3: TGTGCCAGTAGTAGGACAGGACGCGAGCAGTACTTC. It translates to CASSRTGREQYF.

This chain connects TRBV12-5 to TRBJ1-4; the match to TRBD1 covers 7 bases. Germline trimming cut 0 bases from V and 5 bases from J; bases unmatched to any gene: 6. The CDR3 spans 16 residues. Germline loops: CDR1 LGHNT, CDR2 FRNRAP. The CDR3 DNA follows: TGTGCTAGTGGTTTGGTACTAGGGACAGAGAATGAAAAACTGTTTTTT. Amino acid sequence: CASGLVLGTENEKLFF.

This clone was seen more than once but under ten times. J is TRBJ1-1 and V is TRBV7-8, with TRBD1 identical over 10 bases. Germline CDR1 is SGHVS and CDR2 is FQNEAQ. The V gene end was trimmed by 1 base and the J gene end by 11 bases; junction bases not matched to a gene: 4. The CDR3 is made up of 13 amino acids. CDR3 sequence: CASSLGQGARAFF. The DNA of the CDR3 is TGTGCCAGCAGCTTAGGACAGGGGGCTCGGGCTTTCTTT.

The V and J genes are TRBV5-8 and TRBJ2-7; TRBD2 aligns across 8 bases. The CDR3 spans 15 residues. Germline CDR1 is SGHTS and CDR2 is YDEGEE. The ends lost 4 bases at V and 5 bases at J; junction bases unmatched: 11. The CDR3 DNA reads as TGTGCCAGCAGCATCCCCGGGACGGGGGGGAACGAGCAGTACTTC. It codes for CASSIPGTGGNEQYF.

The chain has TRBV29-1 and TRBJ2-3; 8 nucleotides match TRBD1. Per germline, CDR1 SQVTM and CDR2 ANQGSEA. V was clipped by 7 bases and J by 4 bases; unmatched bases: 4. CDR3 length: 12 residues. CDR3 bases: TGCAGCGCTGAGGACAGGGCAGATACGCAGTATTTT. This translates into CSAEDRADTQYF.

The chain carries TRBV6-1 and TRBJ1-5, with TRBD1 identical over 7 bases. From germline, CDR1 is MNHNS and CDR2 SASEGT. The V gene end was trimmed by 4 bases and the J gene end by 4 bases; junction bases not matched to a gene: 1. This CDR3 is 13 amino acids long. The CDR3 nucleotides are TGTGCCAGCAGTGTCAGGGGGAATCAGCCCCAGCATTTT. This translates into CASSVRGNQPQHF.

This chain joins TRBV11-3 and TRBJ2-7, with D perhaps TRBD2 (7 bases). Germline loops: CDR1 SGHNT, CDR2 YENEEA. The CDR3 consists of 17 residues. Deletions cut 1 base from V and 0 bases from J, with 16 bases between. Written as DNA, the CDR3 is TGTGCCAGCAGCTTAGGGGGGGGGCTCCGGAACTCCTACGAGCAGTACTTC. Translation: CASSLGGGLRNSYEQYF.

The chain recombines TRBV27 with TRBJ2-7; perhaps TRBD1 as D (5 bases). V lost 6 bases to trimming and J lost 3 bases, with 9 bases between them. Per germline, CDR1 MNHEY and CDR2 SMNVEV (reference sequence). This CDR3 has 12 amino acids. The CDR3 protein is CASRSTVYEQYF. As DNA, the CDR3 is TGTGCCAGCAGATCGACAGTCTACGAGCAGTACTTC.

There are a few counts of this clone. The rearrangement joins TRBV19 to TRBJ2-5; D ambiguous. V was clipped by 5 bases and J by 3 bases, with 7 bases between them. Per germline, CDR1 LNHDA and CDR2 SQIVND (reference sequence). This CDR3 contains 12 residues. CDR3 coding DNA: TGTGCCAGTAGTGACCTAGAAGAGACCCAGTACTTC. Its protein product is CASSDLEETQYF.

The chain's CDR3 is CAISYDSHGYTF. CDR3 in DNA: TGTGCCATCAGTTATGACAGTCATGGCTACACCTTC. J is TRBJ1-2 and V is TRBV10-3, with D possibly being TRBD1 (5 bases). Germline assignment: CDR1 ENHRY and CDR2 SYGVKD. With 5 bases removed from V and 6 bases from J, the gap between germline ends came to 10 bases. The CDR3 length is 12 residues.

The gene calls are TRBV9 and TRBJ2-3; D perhaps matches TRBD2 (5 bases). V was cut by 3 bases and J by 8 bases, with 10 bases left in between. This CDR3 has 12 residues. Germline CDR1 SGDLS, CDR2 YYNGEE. The CDR3 protein is CASSAPRGTQYF. CDR3 bases: TGTGCCAGCAGCGCCCCACGGGGTACGCAGTATTTT.

The chain has TRBV5-1 and TRBJ1-1, with TRBD1 matching 7 bases. CDR3 length: 15 residues. V trimming: 0 bases; J trimming: 5 bases; junction bases outside the gene matches: 7. The germline V gene has CDR1 SGHRS and CDR2 YFSETQ. Written as DNA, the CDR3 is TGCGCCAGCAGCTTGGGGAGGGGGCGTGGGACTGAAGCTTTCTTT. It encodes CASSLGRGRGTEAFF.

This chain links TRBV30 with TRBJ1-2; D is uncertain. This CDR3 contains 17 residues. The V and J ends lost 0 bases and 7 bases respectively, with 24 bases between them. Per the germline V gene, CDR1 is GTSNPN and CDR2 is SVGIG (reference sequence). The CDR3 loop is CAWSVSPLQRRLSGYTF. The CDR3 nucleotides read TGTGCCTGGAGTGTATCCCCTCTTCAGCGGAGGCTCAGTGGCTACACCTTC.

The rearrangement links TRBV6-6 to TRBJ1-1; the match to TRBD1 covers 7 bases. V dropped 6 bases and J dropped 10; count of bases not matched to a gene: 8. The germline gives CDR1 MNHNY, CDR2 SVGAGI (reference sequence). The CDR3 is 12 amino acids. The chain's CDR3 is CASRETGEVAFF. The DNA of the CDR3 is TGTGCCAGCAGGGAAACAGGGGAGGTAGCTTTCTTT.

This clone was counted only a few times. V gene TRBV4-3 combines with J gene TRBJ1-6; 7 bases are shared with TRBD1. Per the germline V gene, CDR1 is LGHNA and CDR2 is YSLEER. CDR3 length: 17 amino acids. J lost 6 bases, V lost 0 bases, and 8 bases had no gene match. CDR3 in amino acids: CASSQDPGQDSNSPLHF. Written as DNA, the CDR3 is TGCGCCAGCAGCCAAGATCCCGGACAGGACAGTAATTCACCCCTCCACTTT.

The chain employs TRBV29-1 and TRBJ1-1; D gene ambiguous. In germline, CDR1 is SQVTM, CDR2 ANQGSEA. The CDR3 consists of 11 residues. The V end lost 7 bases, the J end lost 2 bases, and 8 bases lay between the germline ends. In nucleotides, the CDR3 is TGCAGCGCCTCAACAAACACTGAAGCTTTCTTT. It encodes CSASTNTEAFF.